Reported below is one T cell receptor beta chain. This CDR3 is also generated by other DNA sequences in the sample. The data were obtained in a study of metastatic and nonmetastatic thyroid tumors. Patients underwent thyroid surgery, and none had received any treatment before it. TCRdb called clones again from the PCR reads with MiXCR. The data contain around 13,000 clones, less than 25% of them singletons. The CDR3 is 19 amino acids. The V and J ends lost 1 base and 4 bases, in that order; junction bases with no gene match: 22. Germline CDR1 DFQATT, CDR2 SNEGSKA (reference sequence). Input material: blood. The chain recombines TRBV20-1 with TRBJ2-7; 7 bases align to TRBD2. The clonotype was recovered from a female donor with papillary thyroid cancer or a benign thyroid nodule (not recorded which). Some clones in this sample may be carry-over from other donors' samples. The DNA of the CDR3 is TGCAGTGCTAGAGCCGATCCGCGGGAGACATCCCTTAGCCCGTACGAGCAGTACTTC. Protein product: CSARADPRETSLSPYEQYF.